Sequencing of this TCR beta chain was carried out in a study of shared clonotypes between healthy human individuals. About the study: CD4 naive and CD4 memory each took three plates per donor, while CD8 naive took two and CD8 memory one.

Concerning this clone: Its antigen remains unknown.

Naive CD8 populations comprised CD45RO-negative cells positively selected for CCR7, excluding terminally differentiated effector memory CD45RA+ cells. The study drew its donors from healthy HIV-negative adults without recent acute infections or vaccinations. Notes on the study in general: Naive subsets tended to show greater estimated richness than memory subsets.

Source study methods: Filtering differed, since immunoSEQ gave only junction sequences and no quality scores. TCRdb keeps only in-frame clones here, not all; method: immunoSEQ multiplex PCR. That table is the source of V, J and clone size, and D and trimming were worked out from the DNA. The table shows roughly 590,000 clones, with nearly 97% occurring only once. The V end was cut by 2 bases, the J end by 2 bases, with 7 bases between. This CDR3 is built from 14 residues. CDR1 is MDHEN and CDR2 is SYDVKM in the germline V gene. The rearrangement links TRBV28 to TRBJ1-3; D is possibly TRBD1 (5 bases). The receptor was derived from a woman aged 30 to 39 in good health. The sequencing sample was made of naive CD8+ T cells sorted from blood. The CDR3 loop reads CASSLGGTGNTIYF. The CDR3 DNA follows: TGTGCCAGCAGTTTAGGGGGGACTGGAAACACCATATATTTT.